One sample yielded the 16 T cell receptor beta chains listed below, sequenced in a study of breast tumors, draining lymph nodes, adjacent tissues. The lymph nodes were axillary draining lymph nodes from breast cancer patients. TCRdb used MiXCR to reprocess the multiplex PCR reads, holding one entry per CDR3 protein. The sample carries about 230,000 distinct CDR3 sequences, about 30% recorded once. Source material: axillary lymph node tissue. The receptors shown here come from a female donor with breast cancer. Some clones in this sample may be carry-over from other donors' samples.

This clonotype was detected many times. This chain uses TRBV9 with TRBJ2-7, with D unclear. This CDR3 is 13 amino acids long. V was cut by 2 bases and J by 4 bases, with 10 bases left in between. Germline lookup yields CDR1 SGDLS and CDR2 YYNGEE. CDR3 sequence (DNA): TGTGCCAGCAGCGTCGATGACCAATACGAGCAGTACTTC. It translates to CASSVDDQYEQYF.

The chain employs TRBV6-2 or TRBV6-3 and TRBJ2-2; 8 nucleotides line up with TRBD2. CDR3 length: 15 amino acids. CDR1 is MNHEY and CDR2 is SVGEGT in the germline V gene. The J segment lost 10 bases and the V segment lost 5 bases, leaving 12 bases of the junction unmatched. The CDR3 sequence is CASSNLGRAGEELFF. In nucleotides, the CDR3 is TGTGCCAGCAGTAATCTCGGACGAGCGGGAGAGGAGCTGTTTTTT.

The chain uses TRBV5-1 and TRBJ2-6; D unclear. This CDR3 spans 12 amino acids. V lost 0 bases to trimming and J lost 8 bases, with 3 bases between them. Germline V gene lookup returns CDR1 SGHRS and CDR2 YFSETQ. In DNA form, the CDR3 reads TGCGCCAGCAGCTTGGTGACCAACGTCCTGACTTTC. Translated, it gives CASSLVTNVLTF.

This clonotype was picked up many times. In nucleotides, the CDR3 is TGTGCCACCAGTGATTTAGGGACAACCAACACCGGGGAGCTGTTTTTT. This gives the protein CATSDLGTTNTGELFF. V usage is TRBV24-1 and J usage is TRBJ2-2, with D perhaps matching TRBD1 (6 bases). V was clipped by 1 base and J by 2 bases, with 10 bases between them. In germline, CDR1 is KGHDR, CDR2 SFDVKD. There are 16 residues in the CDR3.

On this clonotype itself: A single base separates this from a much larger clone, so it may be a read error. The chain employs TRBV6-5 and TRBJ1-4; D call uncertain. V lost 0 bases to trimming and J lost 10 bases, with 9 bases between them. The CDR3 covers 13 residues. The V gene's germline CDR1 is MNHEY and CDR2 SVGAGI. CDR3 in amino acids: CASSYSTGGKLFF. Here the CDR3 DNA reads TGTGCCAGCAGTTACTCCACCGGAGGAAAACTGTTTTTT.

The V call is TRBV29-1, the J call TRBJ2-3, with TRBD2 identical over 11 bases. The germline CDR1 and CDR2 sequences are SQVTM and ANQGSEA. Germline trimming cut 6 bases from V and 3 bases from J; bases unmatched to any gene: 8. CDR3 size: 15 residues. CDR3 in amino acids: CSVGTLAGDTDTQYF. The CDR3 nucleotides are TGCAGCGTGGGTACACTAGCGGGAGATACAGATACGCAGTATTTT.

A remark on this clonotype: Given a much more abundant clone one base away, this may be a read error. The J gene is TRBJ1-3, the V gene TRBV5-6; no clear D gene. V gave up 2 bases and J gave up 4 bases, with 10 bases separating them. From germline, CDR1 is SGHDT and CDR2 YYEEEE. CDR3 length: 14 residues. The DNA of the CDR3 is TGTGCCAGCAGCTTCAGCCGGACGGGAAACACCATATATTTT. It specifies CASSFSRTGNTIYF. The complete variable domain, with remaining parts taken from reference TRBV5-6 and TRBJ1-3, reads DAGVTQSPTHLIKTRGQQVTLRCSPKSGHDTVSWYQQALGQGPQFIFQYYEEEERQRGNFPDRFSGHQFPNYSSELNVNALLLGDSALYLCASSFSRTGNTIYFGEGSWLTVV.

This clonotype has at least ten counts. This chain uses TRBV5-8 with TRBJ2-3; D remains unclear. CDR3 length: 13 amino acids. CDR1 and CDR2 (germline): SGHTS, YDEGEE. The germline V and J ends were trimmed by 7 bases and 1 base, with 10 bases remaining between them. The chain's CDR3 is CASPSGGTDTQYF. The CDR3, as DNA: TGTGCCAGCCCCTCAGGAGGCACAGATACGCAGTATTTT.

V and J are TRBV27 and TRBJ2-5; 8 positions match TRBD1. The CDR3 consists of 15 residues. The germline gives CDR1 MNHEY, CDR2 SMNVEV (reference sequence). Losses at the gene ends were 1 base for V and 5 bases for J; bases not matched to a gene: 6. The CDR3 protein is CASSLWAGGAETQYF. The CDR3 coding sequence is TGTGCCAGCAGTTTATGGGCAGGGGGCGCTGAGACCCAGTACTTC.

V gene TRBV20-1 combines with J gene TRBJ1-6; D gene ambiguous. Trimming removed 2 bases from V and 5 bases from J, with 22 bases in between. CDR1 and CDR2 from the germline V gene are DFQATT and SNEGSKA (reference sequence). The CDR3 totals 18 residues. The CDR3 is CSARKRRLAGGNNSPLHF. In nucleotides, the CDR3 is TGCAGTGCTAGAAAAAGGCGGCTAGCGGGAGGGAATAATTCACCCCTCCACTTT.

A remark on this clonotype: A read error is possible here, since a much larger clone lies one base away. The chain joins TRBV5-4 to TRBJ2-7, with 8 bases that match TRBD1. CDR3 length: 15 residues. Germline V gives CDR1 SGHNT, CDR2 YYREEE (reference sequence). V lost 5 bases, J lost 0 bases, and 7 bases stayed unmatched. The CDR3 protein is CASSLTGVPSYEQYF. The CDR3, as DNA: TGTGCCAGCAGTTTGACAGGGGTCCCCTCCTACGAGCAGTACTTC. Filled out from reference TRBV5-4 and TRBJ2-7, the complete variable domain reads ETGVTQSPTHLIKTRGQQVTLRCSSQSGHNTVSWYQQALGQGPQFIFQYYREEENGRGNFPPRFSGLQFPNYSSELNVNALELDDSALYLCASSLTGVPSYEQYFGPGTRLTVT.

The table lists this clonotype with a few counts. V and J are TRBV6-6 and TRBJ2-5; tentatively, D is TRBD1 (6 bases). This CDR3 comprises 16 residues. Trimming shortened V by 4 bases and J by 3 bases, and 18 bases separated the two germline ends. The germline V gene has CDR1 MNHNY and CDR2 SVGAGI (reference sequence). The CDR3, as DNA: TGTGCCAGCAGTTTCGAACAGGGTAAGATGGAAGAGACCCAGTACTTC. Translating it yields CASSFEQGKMEETQYF.

The chain joins TRBV6-5 to TRBJ2-3; 10 bases match TRBD2. V was pared by 7 bases and J by 11 bases, with 12 bases of the junction left unmatched. The CDR3 consists of 14 residues. CDR1 is MNHEY and CDR2 is SVGAGI in the germline V gene. The CDR3 loop reads CASNPSGRRNEQYF. CDR3 sequence (DNA): TGTGCCAGCAACCCTAGCGGGAGAAGGAATGAGCAGTATTTT.

V gene TRBV20-1 combines with J gene TRBJ1-6; unclear D gene. V lost 6 bases to trimming and J lost 10 bases, with 16 bases between them. Germline V CDR1 and CDR2: DFQATT, SNEGSKA (reference sequence). The CDR3 runs 13 residues. CDR3 protein: CSAPGPSGSPLHF. CDR3 DNA sequence: TGCAGTGCCCCCGGACCCAGCGGGTCACCCCTCCACTTT.

The chain joins TRBV2 to TRBJ1-5; D is uncertain. This CDR3 spans 15 amino acids. V was pared by 7 bases and J by 0 bases, with 13 bases between. Germline assignment: CDR1 SNHLY and CDR2 FYNNEI. DNA for the CDR3: TGTGCCAGCACGAAAGGCCAAAATAGCAATCAGCCCCAGCATTTT. It is translated as CASTKGQNSNQPQHF.

In this sample, this clonotype turned up many times. CDR3 loop: CASSPKGDMSQPQHF. The DNA of the CDR3 is TGCGCCAGCAGCCCGAAGGGGGATATGAGTCAGCCCCAGCATTTT. This rearrangement joins TRBV5-1 to TRBJ1-5; possible D gene TRBD1, 6 bases. V was clipped by 4 bases and J by 6 bases, with 17 bases between them. This CDR3 region has 15 residues. From germline, CDR1 is SGHRS and CDR2 YFSETQ. Drawing the rest from reference TRBV5-1 and TRBJ1-5, the complete variable domain is KAGVTQTPRYLIKTRGQQVTLSCSPISGHRSVSWYQQTPGQGLQFLFEYFSETQRNKGNFPGRFSGRQFSNSRSEMNVSTLELGDSALYLCASSPKGDMSQPQHFGDGTRLSIL.